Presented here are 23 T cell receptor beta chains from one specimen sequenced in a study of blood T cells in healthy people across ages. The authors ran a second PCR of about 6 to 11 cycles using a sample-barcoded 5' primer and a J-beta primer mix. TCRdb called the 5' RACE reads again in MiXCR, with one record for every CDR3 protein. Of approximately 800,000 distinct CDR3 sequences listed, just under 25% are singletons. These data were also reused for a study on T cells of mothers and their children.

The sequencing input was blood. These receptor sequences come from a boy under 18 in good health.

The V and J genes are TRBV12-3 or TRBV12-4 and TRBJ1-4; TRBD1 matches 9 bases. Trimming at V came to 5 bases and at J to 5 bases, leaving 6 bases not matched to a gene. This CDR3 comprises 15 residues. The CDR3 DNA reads TGTGCCAGCAGTCCCGTCGGGACAGGGAATGAAAAACTGTTTTTT. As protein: CASSPVGTGNEKLFF.

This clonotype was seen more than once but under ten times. CDR3 in amino acids: CASSEQGAAIQETQYF. The CDR3 DNA follows: TGTGCCAGCAGTGAACAGGGGGCAGCCATCCAAGAGACCCAGTACTTC. The genes are TRBV25-1 and TRBJ2-5, with 8 bases fitting TRBD1. This CDR3 spans 16 amino acids. Losses at the gene ends were 2 bases for V and 1 base for J; bases not matched to a gene: 6. CDR1 MGHDK and CDR2 SYGVNS come from the germline V gene.

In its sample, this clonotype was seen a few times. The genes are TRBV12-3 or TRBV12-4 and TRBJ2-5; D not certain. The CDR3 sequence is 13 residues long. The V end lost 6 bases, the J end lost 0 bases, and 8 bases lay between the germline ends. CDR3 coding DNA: TGTGCCAGCAGCCAGGCGTACCAAGAGACCCAGTACTTC. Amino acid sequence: CASSQAYQETQYF.

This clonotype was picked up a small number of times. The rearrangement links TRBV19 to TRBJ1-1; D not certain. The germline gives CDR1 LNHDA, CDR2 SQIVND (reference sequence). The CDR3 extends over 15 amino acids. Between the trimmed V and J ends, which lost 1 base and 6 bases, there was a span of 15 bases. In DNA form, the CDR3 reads TGTGCCAGTAGTATAGTTGGCACCCCTGTGGCTGAAGCTTTCTTT. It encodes CASSIVGTPVAEAFF.

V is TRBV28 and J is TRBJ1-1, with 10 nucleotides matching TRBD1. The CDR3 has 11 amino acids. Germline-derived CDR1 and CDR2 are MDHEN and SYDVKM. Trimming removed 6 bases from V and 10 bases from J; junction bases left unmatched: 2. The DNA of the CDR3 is TGTGCCAGCAGAGGACAGGGGGGAGCTTTCTTT. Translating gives CASRGQGGAFF.

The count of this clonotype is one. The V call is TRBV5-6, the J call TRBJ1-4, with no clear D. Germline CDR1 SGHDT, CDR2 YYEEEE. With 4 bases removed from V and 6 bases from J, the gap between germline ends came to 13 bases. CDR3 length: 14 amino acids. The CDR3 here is CASSPEGADEKLFF. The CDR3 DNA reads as TGTGCCAGCAGCCCAGAGGGTGCTGATGAAAAACTGTTTTTT.

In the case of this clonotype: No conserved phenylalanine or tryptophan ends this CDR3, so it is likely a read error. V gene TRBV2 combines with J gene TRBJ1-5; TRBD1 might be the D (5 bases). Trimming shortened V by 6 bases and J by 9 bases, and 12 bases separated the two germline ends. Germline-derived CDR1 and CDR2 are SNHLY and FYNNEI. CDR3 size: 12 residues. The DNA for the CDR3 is TGTGCCAGCAGCGGGGACGGGGGGCCCCAGCATCTT. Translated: CASSGDGGPQHL.

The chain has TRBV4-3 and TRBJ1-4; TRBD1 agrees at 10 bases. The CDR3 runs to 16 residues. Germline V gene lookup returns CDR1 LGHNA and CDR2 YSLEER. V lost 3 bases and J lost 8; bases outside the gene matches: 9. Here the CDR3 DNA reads TGCGCCAGCAGCCATTCAGGCGGGACAGGGGAGGAAAAACTGTTTTTT. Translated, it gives CASSHSGGTGEEKLFF.

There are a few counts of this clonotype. The CDR3: CASSVWTGELFF. The CDR3 DNA sequence: TGTGCCAGCAGTGTATGGACCGGGGAGCTGTTTTTT. The genes are TRBV25-1 and TRBJ2-2, with no clear D. V was pared by 4 bases and J by 5 bases, with 5 bases between. The germline V gene encodes CDR1 MGHDK and CDR2 SYGVNS. This CDR3 is 12 amino acids long. The variable domain in full, completed from reference TRBV25-1 and TRBJ2-2, reads EADIYQTPRYLVIGTGKKITLECSQTMGHDKMYWYQQDPGMELHLIHYSYGVNSTEKGDLSSESTVSRIRTEHFPLTLESARPSHTSQYLCASSVWTGELFFGEGSRLTVL.

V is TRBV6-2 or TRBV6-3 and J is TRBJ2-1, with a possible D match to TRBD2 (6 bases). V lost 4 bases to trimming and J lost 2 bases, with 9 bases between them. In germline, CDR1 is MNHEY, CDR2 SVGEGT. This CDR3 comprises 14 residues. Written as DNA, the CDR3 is TGTGCCAGCAGTTCCGGACTAACCTACAATGAGCAGTTCTTC. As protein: CASSSGLTYNEQFF.

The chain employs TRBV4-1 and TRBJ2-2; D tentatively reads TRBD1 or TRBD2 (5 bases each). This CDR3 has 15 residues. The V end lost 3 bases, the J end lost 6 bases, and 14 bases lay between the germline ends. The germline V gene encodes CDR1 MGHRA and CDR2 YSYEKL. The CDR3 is CASSQDGSGPGELFF. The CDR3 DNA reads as TGCGCCAGCAGCCAGGACGGGTCGGGACCCGGGGAGCTGTTTTTT.

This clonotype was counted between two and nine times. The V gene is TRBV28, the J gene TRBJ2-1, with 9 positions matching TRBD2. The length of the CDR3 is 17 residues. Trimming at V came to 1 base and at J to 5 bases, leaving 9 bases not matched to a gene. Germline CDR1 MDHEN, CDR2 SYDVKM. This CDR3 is CASSLSRRLADDNEQFF. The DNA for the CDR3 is TGTGCCAGCAGTTTATCCCGACGACTAGCGGATGACAATGAGCAGTTCTTC.

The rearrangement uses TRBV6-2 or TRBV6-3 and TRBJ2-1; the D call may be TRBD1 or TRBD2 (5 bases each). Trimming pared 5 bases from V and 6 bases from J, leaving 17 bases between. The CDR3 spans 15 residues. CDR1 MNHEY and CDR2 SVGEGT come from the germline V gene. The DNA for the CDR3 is TGTGCCAGCAGTCCTGGGACGACCCCCACCAATGAGCAGTTCTTC. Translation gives CASSPGTTPTNEQFF.

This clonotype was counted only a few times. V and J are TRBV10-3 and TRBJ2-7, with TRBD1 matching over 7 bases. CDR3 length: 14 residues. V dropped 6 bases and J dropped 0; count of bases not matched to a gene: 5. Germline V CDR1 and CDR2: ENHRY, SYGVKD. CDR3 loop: CAIRSTGASYEQYF. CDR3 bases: TGTGCCATCAGGAGCACAGGGGCCTCCTACGAGCAGTACTTC.

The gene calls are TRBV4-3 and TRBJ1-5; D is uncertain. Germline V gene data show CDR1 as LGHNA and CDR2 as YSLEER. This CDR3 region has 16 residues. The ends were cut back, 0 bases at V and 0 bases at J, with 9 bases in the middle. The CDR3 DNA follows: TGCGCCAGCAGCCAAGAACGATCTTATAGCAATCAGCCCCAGCATTTT. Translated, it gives CASSQERSYSNQPQHF.

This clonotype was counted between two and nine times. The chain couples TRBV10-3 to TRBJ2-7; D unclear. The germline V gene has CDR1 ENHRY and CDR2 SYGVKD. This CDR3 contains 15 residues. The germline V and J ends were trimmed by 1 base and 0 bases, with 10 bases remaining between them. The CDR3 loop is CAISELAWSSYEQYF. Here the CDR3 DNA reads TGTGCCATCAGTGAGTTGGCGTGGAGCTCCTACGAGCAGTACTTC.

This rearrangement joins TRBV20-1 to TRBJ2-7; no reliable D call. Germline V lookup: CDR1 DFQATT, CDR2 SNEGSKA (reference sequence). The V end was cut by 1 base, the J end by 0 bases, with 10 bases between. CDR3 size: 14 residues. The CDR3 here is CSARGAVSSYEQYF. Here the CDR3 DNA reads TGCAGTGCTAGAGGGGCGGTGAGCTCCTACGAGCAGTACTTC.

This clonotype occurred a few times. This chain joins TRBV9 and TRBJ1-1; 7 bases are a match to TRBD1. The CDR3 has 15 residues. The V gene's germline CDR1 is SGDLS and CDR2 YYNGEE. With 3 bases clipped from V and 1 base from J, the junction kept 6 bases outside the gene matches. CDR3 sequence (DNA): TGTGCCAGCAGCGGACCGGGACAGACGAACACTGAAGCTTTCTTT. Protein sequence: CASSGPGQTNTEAFF.

CDR3 DNA: TGTGCCAGCAGTGACAGGGATATAAGCTGGAACACTGAAGCTTTCTTT. This gives the protein CASSDRDISWNTEAFF. The V call is TRBV6-2 or TRBV6-3, the J call TRBJ1-1, with 7 positions matching TRBD1. Trimming at V came to 5 bases and at J to 1 base, leaving 10 bases not matched to a gene. Germline CDR1 MNHEY, CDR2 SVGEGT. The CDR3 spans 16 residues.

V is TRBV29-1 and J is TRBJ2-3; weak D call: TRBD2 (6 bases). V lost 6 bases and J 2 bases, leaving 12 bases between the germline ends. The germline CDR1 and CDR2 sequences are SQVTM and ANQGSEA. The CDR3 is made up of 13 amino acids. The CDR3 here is CSVLGLHTDTQYF. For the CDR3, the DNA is TGCAGCGTCCTGGGACTTCACACAGATACGCAGTATTTT.

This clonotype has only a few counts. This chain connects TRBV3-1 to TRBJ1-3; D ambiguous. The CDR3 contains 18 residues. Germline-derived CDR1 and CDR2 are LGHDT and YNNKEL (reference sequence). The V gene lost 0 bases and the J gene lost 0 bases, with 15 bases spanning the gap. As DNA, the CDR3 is TGTGCCAGCAGCCAAGATGGGAGCAAAGGCCTCTCTGGAAACACCATATATTTT. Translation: CASSQDGSKGLSGNTIYF.

CDR3 DNA: TGTGCCAGCAGCTGGGCCTCATTGTGGACCGGGGAGCTGTTTTTT. Translating it yields CASSWASLWTGELFF. The chain couples TRBV7-2 to TRBJ2-2; D is unclear. V was clipped by 4 bases and J by 5 bases, with 14 bases between them. The CDR3 sequence is 15 residues long. Germline V gene lookup returns CDR1 SGHTA and CDR2 FQGNSA.

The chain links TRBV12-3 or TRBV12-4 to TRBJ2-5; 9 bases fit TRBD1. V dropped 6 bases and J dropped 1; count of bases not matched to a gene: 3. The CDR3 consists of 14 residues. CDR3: CASRDRGGQETQYF. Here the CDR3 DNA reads TGTGCCAGCAGGGACAGGGGCGGCCAAGAGACCCAGTACTTC.